The next 21 T cell receptor beta chains were all read from a single sample in a study of blood T cell repertoires in COVID-19. Only in-frame clones appear in the TCRdb table, and some are missing; sequencing was by immunoSEQ multiplex PCR. The profile shows tens of thousands of clones, 70% to 85% of them singletons. Sample: peripheral blood. The origin of the receptors is a man older than 75 with active COVID-19.

The chain has TRBV29-1 and TRBJ2-3; D is undetermined. Trimming removed 3 bases from V and 8 bases from J, with 15 bases in between. Per germline, CDR1 SQVTM and CDR2 ANQGSEA. The CDR3 contains 13 residues. The CDR3 DNA is TGCAGCGTTGAGGAACAATCACAGAGTACGCAGTATTTT. Its protein product is CSVEEQSQSTQYF.

The genes are TRBV7-2 and TRBJ1-4; D ambiguous. V was shortened by 5 bases and J by 1 base, with 14 bases between the two germline ends. CDR1 and CDR2 (germline): SGHTA, FQGNSA. This CDR3 region has 16 residues. CDR3 in DNA: TGTGCCAGCAGCCCCCGGGTGTCGATAACTAATGAAAAACTGTTTTTT. It codes for CASSPRVSITNEKLFF.

The chain joins TRBV18 to TRBJ1-6; D remains unclear. V lost 1 base and J lost 11, with 15 bases in between. The CDR3 runs 15 residues. Germline values: CDR1 KGHSH, CDR2 LQKENI. The CDR3 loop reads CASSPLDNRNTPLHF. Here the CDR3 DNA reads TGTGCCAGCTCACCACTCGACAATCGGAATACACCCCTCCACTTT.

The chain links TRBV5-1 to TRBJ2-1; 15 nucleotides line up with TRBD2. V lost 2 bases to trimming and J lost 8 bases; unmatched junction nucleotides: 8. Germline lookup yields CDR1 SGHRS and CDR2 YFSETQ. The CDR3 covers 17 residues. CDR3 nucleotides: TGCGCCAGCAGCTTACCGGGACTAGCGGGAGGAAGGGATGAGCAGTTCTTC. Translated: CASSLPGLAGGRDEQFF.

The chain recombines TRBV3-1 (or the pseudogene TRBV3-2) with TRBJ2-3; 13 bases line up with TRBD2. This CDR3 is 18 amino acids long. Germline V gene lookup returns CDR1 LGHDT and CDR2 YNNKEL (reference sequence). J lost 2 bases, V lost 0 bases, and 5 bases had no gene match. The CDR3 region has the DNA TGTGCCAGCAGCCAAGAACTAGCGGGAGGGACGCTCACAGATACGCAGTATTTT. Protein: CASSQELAGGTLTDTQYF.

The chain has TRBV18 and TRBJ1-5; no clear D. This CDR3 has 17 amino acids. Germline CDR1 is KGHSH and CDR2 is LQKENI. V gave up 2 bases and J gave up 0 bases, with 14 bases separating them. The CDR3 reads CASSPVGSADSNQPQHF. CDR3 coding DNA: TGTGCCAGCTCACCAGTCGGATCTGCGGATAGCAATCAGCCCCAGCATTTT.

This clone was detected a few times. The chain recombines TRBV3-1 (or the pseudogene TRBV3-2) with TRBJ2-3, with 11 bases identical to TRBD2. V shed 3 bases, J shed 4 bases, and the junction held 9 bases outside the gene matches. Germline loops: CDR1 LGHDT, CDR2 YNNKEL (reference sequence). This CDR3 is built from 17 residues. DNA of the CDR3: TGTGCCAGCAGCCAGCATGCACTAGCGGGGGTCCCAGATACGCAGTATTTT. It codes for CASSQHALAGVPDTQYF.

In DNA form, the CDR3 reads TGTGCCAGCAGCCAAGATACAGCGGGGGGGCGGCGTGAGCAGTTCTTC. Translation gives CASSQDTAGGRREQFF. The V gene is TRBV4-2, the J gene TRBJ2-1; 10 bases are a match to TRBD2. Germline V gene sequence: CDR1 LGHNA, CDR2 YNFKEQ. The CDR3 contains 16 residues. V lost 0 bases and J lost 9; bases outside the gene matches: 8.

The sample holds a few counts of this clone. The same CDR3 arises from other DNA sequences in this sample as well. The rearrangement links TRBV7-2 to TRBJ1-5; 9 nucleotides match TRBD1. The CDR3 covers 15 residues. CDR1 is SGHTA, CDR2 FQGNSA, per germline. Unmatched junction bases numbered 5, after V lost 4 bases and J lost 4 bases. Here the CDR3 reads CASSSADRGNQPQHF. CDR3 nucleotides: TGTGCCAGCAGCTCAGCGGACAGGGGAAATCAGCCCCAGCATTTT.

V is TRBV12-3 or TRBV12-4 and J is TRBJ2-7, with a tentative D call TRBD1 (6 bases). Trimming cost V 6 bases and J 5 bases, with 11 bases left between them. The CDR3 length is 12 residues. In nucleotides, the CDR3 is TGTGCCAGCAGGAACAGGGTCGACGAGCAGTACTTC. Protein product: CASRNRVDEQYF.

The chain combines TRBV19 with TRBJ1-1, with TRBD1 identical over 8 bases. The germline V gene encodes CDR1 LNHDA and CDR2 SQIVND (reference sequence). J was trimmed by 4 bases and V by 9 bases; bases with no gene match: 10. This CDR3 is built from 14 residues. The CDR3: CASNEGQASTEAFF. The DNA for the CDR3 is TGTGCCAGCAACGAGGGACAGGCTTCCACTGAAGCTTTCTTT.

This clone was observed a few times. The chain employs TRBV12-3 or TRBV12-4 and TRBJ2-3; D is unclear. V was trimmed by 10 bases and J by 5 bases, leaving 13 bases between them. This CDR3 is 12 amino acids long. The CDR3 loop reads CATLLGIDTQYF. In DNA, the CDR3 is TGTGCCACATTGCTAGGAATAGATACGCAGTATTTT.

The J gene is TRBJ1-2, the V gene TRBV7-2, with 7 bases that match TRBD1. Unmatched junction bases numbered 7, after V lost 2 bases and J lost 7 bases. Germline V lookup: CDR1 SGHTA, CDR2 FQGNSA. There are 14 residues in the CDR3. The DNA of the CDR3 is TGTGCCAGCAGCTTAATAAAAGGGGACAGTGGCTACACCTTC. Encoded protein: CASSLIKGDSGYTF.

The J gene is TRBJ1-2, the V gene TRBV6-5; unclear D gene. The CDR3 consists of 13 residues. The germline V gene has CDR1 MNHEY and CDR2 SVGAGI. With 5 bases removed from V and 4 bases from J, the gap between germline ends came to 11 bases. This CDR3 reads CASSTRQVYGYTF. The CDR3 bases are TGTGCCAGCAGTACAAGGCAGGTCTATGGCTACACCTTC.

The gene calls are TRBV6-1 and TRBJ2-7, with a weak D call TRBD1 (5 bases). Germline V lookup: CDR1 MNHNS, CDR2 SASEGT. The V gene lost 1 base and the J gene lost 3 bases, with 22 bases spanning the gap. This CDR3 contains 18 residues. CDR3 in DNA: TGTGCCAGCAGTGAAGTGTTTTTTCGGTCTGGCAGGGACTACGAGCAGTACTTC. This encodes CASSEVFFRSGRDYEQYF.

This clone was detected a few times. V is TRBV30 and J is TRBJ1-1; weak D call: TRBD1 (5 bases). V lost 0 bases and J lost 4, with 9 bases in between. Per the germline V gene, CDR1 is GTSNPN and CDR2 is SVGIG (reference sequence). This CDR3 region has 13 residues. CDR3 DNA: TGTGCCTGGAGTGTACAGGTGGCCACTGAAGCTTTCTTT. Translated: CAWSVQVATEAFF. Based on the CDR3 plus reference TRBV30 and TRBJ1-1, the full variable domain is SQTIHQWPATLVQPVGSPLSLECTVEGTSNPNLYWYRQAAGRGLQLLFYSVGIGQISSEVPQNLSASRPQDRQFILSSKKLLLSDSGFYLCAWSVQVATEAFFGQGTRLTVV.

The V call is TRBV4-2, the J call TRBJ2-5; 9 bases align to TRBD2. The CDR3 is 18 amino acids. The ends lost 4 bases at V and 1 base at J; junction bases unmatched: 13. Germline lookup yields CDR1 LGHNA and CDR2 YNFKEQ. This chain's CDR3 is CASSRSLGGAGGQETQYF. CDR3 sequence (DNA): TGTGCCAGCAGCCGCAGCCTCGGGGGAGCGGGGGGCCAAGAGACCCAGTACTTC.

In its sample, this clone was seen a few times. The chain uses TRBV7-2 and TRBJ2-1; D is perhaps TRBD1 (5 bases). The CDR3 runs to 13 residues. Germline lookup yields CDR1 SGHTA and CDR2 FQGNSA. V was cut by 0 bases and J by 9 bases, with 9 bases left in between. CDR3 in DNA: TGTGCCAGCAGCTTAGCTGGGGCCAGTGAGCAGTTCTTC. Translation: CASSLAGASEQFF.

The gene calls are TRBV5-5 and TRBJ1-4; 11 nucleotides agree with TRBD1. The CDR3 length is 15 residues. CDR1 and CDR2 from the germline V gene are SGHKS and YYEKEE (reference sequence). The ends lost 6 bases at V and 8 bases at J; junction bases unmatched: 9. For the CDR3, the DNA is TGTGCCAGCAACATTGCCGGGACAGGGGGAGAAAAACTGTTTTTT. Its protein is CASNIAGTGGEKLFF. Filled out from reference TRBV5-5 and TRBJ1-4, the complete variable domain reads DAGVTQSPTHLIKTRGQQVTLRCSPISGHKSVSWYQQVLGQGPQFIFQYYEKEERGRGNFPDRFSARQFPNYSSELNVNALLLGDSALYLCASNIAGTGGEKLFFGSGTQLSVL.

In this sample, this clone turned up a few times. The chain employs TRBV5-4 and TRBJ1-2, with a possible D match to TRBD1 (6 bases). This CDR3 has 13 amino acids. Trimming shortened V by 6 bases and J by 2 bases, and 11 bases separated the two germline ends. Germline CDR1 reads SGHNT; CDR2 reads YYREEE (reference sequence). The DNA for the CDR3 is TGTGCCAGCACCCCTGGACAGAACTATGGCTACACCTTC. This gives the protein CASTPGQNYGYTF.

The rearrangement links TRBV5-5 to TRBJ1-2; 7 nucleotides agree with TRBD1. The V and J ends lost 0 bases and 8 bases, in that order; junction bases with no gene match: 13. This CDR3 is 16 amino acids long. Per germline, CDR1 SGHKS and CDR2 YYEKEE (reference sequence). As DNA, the CDR3 is TGTGCCAGCAGCTTGGGTCCCGCGACAGGGCTGGGCGGCTACACCTTC. This gives the protein CASSLGPATGLGGYTF. Complete variable domain (other parts from reference TRBV5-5 and TRBJ1-2): DAGVTQSPTHLIKTRGQQVTLRCSPISGHKSVSWYQQVLGQGPQFIFQYYEKEERGRGNFPDRFSARQFPNYSSELNVNALLLGDSALYLCASSLGPATGLGGYTFGSGTRLTVV.